A selection of T cell receptor beta chains follows, all from one sample in a study of T cell responses to AZD1222 COVID-19 vaccine. Measured with immunoSEQ multiplex PCR; TCRdb has only the in-frame clones, and not every one. The sample has roughly 60,000 clones; 65% to 80% are singletons. Material: peripheral blood, obtained 28 days after the second AZD1222 dose. These TCRs come from an adult who received the AZD1222 COVID-19 vaccine. Both conserved end residues are part of each CDR3.

CDR3	V	length
CASSLSETGELFF	TRBV27	13
CASSWDRPLNTEAFF	TRBV6-5	15
CASSLASITEAFF	TRBV7-8	13
CASSSDRGTTGYTF	TRBV11-3	14
CASSRTDHSYGYTF	TRBV19	14
CASSPTSRTEAFF	TRBV5-1	13
CASSVGGGLGTDTQYF	TRBV25-1	16
CASSLKRDGYNHEQFF	TRBV4-2	16
CAISGSAGTYNEQFF	TRBV10-3	15
CASSSTGGQEGYGYTF	TRBV28	16
CASSYRGQGLAFF	TRBV6-2/TRBV6-3	13
CASGLGSGVGSPLHF	TRBV12-5	15
CASSPRRASGQGRIYGYTF	TRBV7-2	19
CASSHGTGGWYGYTF	TRBV3-1/TRBV3-2	15
CASSLDSANTGELFF	TRBV11-3	15
CASSQVGREDYGYTF	TRBV4-2	15
CASSQGRGRQETQYF	TRBV3-1/TRBV3-2	15
CASSPSAQGSEAFF	TRBV18	14
CASPPGQTSTDTQYF	TRBV3-1/TRBV3-2	15
CASSQRGGRSYEQYF	TRBV3-1/TRBV3-2	15
CASSQVGGTNEKLFF	TRBV4-2	15
CAISAVGGQETQYF	TRBV10-3	14
CASSKHLNNSTDTQYF	TRBV7-9	16